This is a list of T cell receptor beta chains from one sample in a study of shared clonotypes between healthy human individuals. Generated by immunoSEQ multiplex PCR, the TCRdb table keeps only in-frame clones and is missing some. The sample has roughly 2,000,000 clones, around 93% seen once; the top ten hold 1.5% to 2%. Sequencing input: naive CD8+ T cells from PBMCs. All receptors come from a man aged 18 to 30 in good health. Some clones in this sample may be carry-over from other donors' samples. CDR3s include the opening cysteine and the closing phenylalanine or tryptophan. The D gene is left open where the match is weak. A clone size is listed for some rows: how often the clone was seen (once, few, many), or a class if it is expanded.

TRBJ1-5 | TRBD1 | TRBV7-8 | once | CASSFRQGSNQPQHF | TGTGCCAGCAGCTTTAGACAGGGGAGCAATCAGCCCCAGCATTTT
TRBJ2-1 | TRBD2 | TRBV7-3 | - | CASGSGSRDEQFF | TGTGCCAGCGGTAGCGGGAGTAGAGATGAGCAGTTCTTC
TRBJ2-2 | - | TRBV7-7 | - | CASSLDDVNTGELFF | TGTGCCAGCAGCTTAGATGATGTGAACACCGGGGAGCTGTTTTTT
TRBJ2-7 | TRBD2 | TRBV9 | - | CASSEWAGGIHEQYF | TGTGCCAGCAGCGAGTGGGCGGGAGGAATCCACGAGCAGTACTTC
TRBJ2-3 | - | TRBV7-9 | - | CASFETLRTDTQYF | TGTGCCAGCTTTGAGACTCTGAGGACAGATACGCAGTATTTT
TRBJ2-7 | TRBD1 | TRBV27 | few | CASSPFRGQGLYEQYF | TGTGCCAGCAGTCCCTTTAGGGGACAGGGGCTCTACGAGCAGTACTTC
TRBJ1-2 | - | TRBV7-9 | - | CASSPRGAQGNYGYTF | TGTGCCAGCAGCCCCCGAGGGGCGCAGGGTAACTATGGCTACACCTTC
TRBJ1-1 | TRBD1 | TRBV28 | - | CASISTRQGNTEAFF | TGTGCCAGCATCTCCACCCGACAGGGCAACACTGAAGCTTTCTTT
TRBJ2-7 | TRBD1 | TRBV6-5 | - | CASSYLGGAYEQYF | TGTGCCAGCAGTTACTTAGGGGGCGCCTACGAGCAGTACTTC
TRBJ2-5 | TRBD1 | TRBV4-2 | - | CASSHRDREYSAETQYF | TGTGCCAGCAGCCATCGGGACAGGGAATATTCTGCGGAGACCCAGTACTTC
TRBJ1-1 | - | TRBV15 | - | CATSMGSHGGVAFF | TGTGCCACCAGTATGGGGAGCCACGGTGGTGTAGCTTTCTTT
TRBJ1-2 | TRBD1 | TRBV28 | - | CASSTGGVDGYTF | TGTGCCAGCAGTACAGGGGGCGTAGATGGCTACACCTTC
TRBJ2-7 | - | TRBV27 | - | CASSITTSYEQYF | TGTGCCAGCAGTATCACCACAAGCTACGAGCAGTACTTC
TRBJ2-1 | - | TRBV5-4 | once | CASGVTGDPLDEQFF | TGTGCCAGCGGGGTAACGGGAGACCCGTTGGATGAGCAGTTCTTC